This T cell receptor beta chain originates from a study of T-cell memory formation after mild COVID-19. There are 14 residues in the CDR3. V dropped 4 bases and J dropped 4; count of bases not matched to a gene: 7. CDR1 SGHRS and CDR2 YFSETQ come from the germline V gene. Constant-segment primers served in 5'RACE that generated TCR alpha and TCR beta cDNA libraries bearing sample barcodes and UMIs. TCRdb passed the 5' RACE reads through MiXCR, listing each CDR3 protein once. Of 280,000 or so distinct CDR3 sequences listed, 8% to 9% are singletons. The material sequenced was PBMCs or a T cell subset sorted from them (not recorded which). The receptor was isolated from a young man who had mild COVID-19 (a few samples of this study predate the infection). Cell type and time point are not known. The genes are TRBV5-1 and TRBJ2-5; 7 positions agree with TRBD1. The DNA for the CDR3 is TGCGCCAGCAGCAGAACAGGGGACGGAGAGACCCAGTACTTC. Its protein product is CASSRTGDGETQYF.